These 18 T cell receptor beta chains were sequenced from one sample in a study of regulatory T cells in long-lasting Graves disease. Regarding time point: newly diagnosed GD, antithyroid drugs for less than 3 months. The TCR library was made from RNA extracted from PBMCs. Arm-PCR of CDR3 regions and iRepertoire HTBI primers were the basis on which TCR beta libraries were built. In TCRdb, the multiplex PCR reads were re-called with MiXCR into one record per CDR3 protein. The sample has about 460,000 distinct CDR3 sequences; less than 15% are singletons. This sample also belongs to another study, concerning T cells in Graves' hyperthyroidism and ophthalmopathy.

The input for sequencing was peripheral blood mononuclear cells (PBMCs), taken at new diagnosis, from a patient treated with antithyroid drugs. The receptors originated from a woman in her 50s with Graves disease.

This clonotype was detected only a few times. V is TRBV3-1 and J is TRBJ2-5; D possibly corresponds to TRBD1 (5 bases). The length of the CDR3 is 14 residues. The germline V gene encodes CDR1 LGHDT and CDR2 YNNKEL (reference sequence). V dropped 0 bases and J dropped 13 bases, with 18 bases sitting between them. The CDR3 coding sequence is TGTGCCAGCAGCCAAGAGCAAGGGATTGGTGGGGCGTACTTC. Its translation: CASSQEQGIGGAYF.

This chain links TRBV24-1 with TRBJ1-1; D unresolved. CDR1 and CDR2 (germline): KGHDR, SFDVKD. V was pared by 1 base and J by 11 bases, with 7 bases between. The CDR3 contains 11 residues. The CDR3 loop reads CATSDLGRAFF. CDR3 sequence (DNA): TGTGCCACCAGTGATTTAGGTCGGGCTTTCTTT.

This clonotype came up many times. The V call is TRBV6-9, the J call TRBJ2-7, with TRBD1 matching 7 bases. V was clipped by 4 bases and J by 10 bases; unmatched bases: 13. This CDR3 has 14 residues. In germline, CDR1 is MNHGY, CDR2 SVAAGI. DNA for the CDR3: TGTGCCAGCAGTTCGGGACAGCCGGGCGTACGACAGTACTTC. It codes for CASSSGQPGVRQYF.

This chain uses TRBV5-1 with TRBJ2-7, with a weak D call TRBD1 (6 bases). The length of the CDR3 is 16 residues. Trimming shortened V by 5 bases and J by 7 bases, and 25 bases separated the two germline ends. The germline gives CDR1 SGHRS, CDR2 YFSETQ. This CDR3 is CASRPAGAGDPGEQYF. CDR3 nucleotides: TGCGCCAGCAGACCCGCCGGGGCAGGGGATCCGGGTGAGCAGTACTTC. Using reference TRBV5-1 and TRBJ2-7 for the parts outside the CDR3, the full variable domain is KAGVTQTPRYLIKTRGQQVTLSCSPISGHRSVSWYQQTPGQGLQFLFEYFSETQRNKGNFPGRFSGRQFSNSRSEMNVSTLELGDSALYLCASRPAGAGDPGEQYFGPGTRLTVT.

This clonotype was seen at least ten times. This rearrangement joins TRBV10-3 to TRBJ1-5; no reliable D call. Germline loops: CDR1 ENHRY, CDR2 SYGVKD. There are 12 residues in the CDR3. Between the trimmed V and J ends, which lost 2 bases and 3 bases, there was a span of 2 bases. CDR3 protein: CAISENNQPQHF. In nucleotides, the CDR3 is TGTGCCATCAGTGAGAACAATCAGCCCCAGCATTTT.

This clonotype was recorded many times. The genes are TRBV28 and TRBJ2-7; D gene ambiguous. The V gene lost 5 bases and the J gene lost 3 bases, with 14 bases spanning the gap. Germline lookup yields CDR1 MDHEN and CDR2 SYDVKM. The CDR3 runs 14 residues. The CDR3 DNA sequence: TGTGCCAGCAGTGTACAACCGTGGGACTACGAGCAGTACTTC. It specifies CASSVQPWDYEQYF. Combining the CDR3 with reference TRBV28 and TRBJ2-7 gives the whole variable domain DVKVTQSSRYLVKRTGEKVFLECVQDMDHENMFWYRQDPGLGLRLIYFSYDVKMKEKGDIPEGYSVSREKKERFSLILESASTNQTSMYLCASSVQPWDYEQYFGPGTRLTVT.

This clonotype was seen at least ten times. This rearrangement joins TRBV20-1 to TRBJ2-7; D ambiguous. This CDR3 is built from 14 residues. CDR1 and CDR2 (germline): DFQATT, SNEGSKA (reference sequence). Trimming stripped 0 bases from V and 0 bases from J, with 9 bases between. The CDR3: CSARDLGFSYEQYF. Written as DNA, the CDR3 is TGCAGTGCTAGAGATTTGGGCTTCTCCTACGAGCAGTACTTC.

This clonotype has a count of ten or more. The chain uses TRBV6-5 and TRBJ2-2; 7 bases map to TRBD1. The V gene end was trimmed by 2 bases and the J gene end by 6 bases; junction bases not matched to a gene: 6. Germline V gene lookup returns CDR1 MNHEY and CDR2 SVGAGI. The CDR3 runs to 15 residues. The CDR3 DNA reads TGTGCCAGCAGTTACGGGGCAGGGGGAGCCGGGGAGCTGTTTTTT. Its translation: CASSYGAGGAGELFF.

This clonotype was counted many times. The CDR3 DNA sequence: TGTGCCAGCAGCCCCCGCGGGGGGCTCTACGAGCAGTACTTC. Translated, it gives CASSPRGGLYEQYF. This chain uses TRBV7-2 with TRBJ2-7, with 8 bases identical to TRBD2. The germline V gene has CDR1 SGHTA and CDR2 FQGNSA. Losses at the gene ends were 5 bases for V and 3 bases for J; bases not matched to a gene: 6. The CDR3 runs to 14 residues.

This clonotype was seen a handful of times. This chain's CDR3 is CASSPPPAETQYF. The DNA of the CDR3 is TGTGCCAGCTCACCACCGCCAGCAGAGACCCAGTACTTC. The chain combines TRBV18 with TRBJ2-5; no clear D gene. V was shortened by 0 bases and J by 4 bases, with 6 bases between the two germline ends. CDR3 length: 13 residues. Germline CDR1 KGHSH, CDR2 LQKENI.

This clonotype has just a few counts. The V call is TRBV28, the J call TRBJ2-7; 9 bases line up with TRBD2. CDR1 and CDR2 from the germline V gene are MDHEN and SYDVKM. The CDR3 length is 15 residues. Trimming removed 2 bases from V and 0 bases from J; junction bases left unmatched: 2. CDR3 DNA: TGTGCCAGCAGTTTACGTAGCGGGAGCTCCTACGAGCAGTACTTC. It translates to CASSLRSGSSYEQYF.

In this sample, this clonotype turned up many times. This chain joins TRBV18 and TRBJ1-5; D remains unclear. The CDR3 has 13 residues. From germline, CDR1 is KGHSH and CDR2 LQKENI. Trimming left V 2 bases short and J 5 bases short, with 7 bases between. CDR3 nucleotides: TGTGCCAGCTCACCAGTCCCCGATCAGCCCCAGCATTTT. Its protein is CASSPVPDQPQHF.

This clonotype was found many times. The rearrangement joins TRBV3-1 to TRBJ1-1; 7 bases are a match to TRBD1. Germline V gene sequence: CDR1 LGHDT, CDR2 YNNKEL (reference sequence). The trim removed 3 bases at V and 4 bases at J, leaving 5 bases unmatched. There are 14 residues in the CDR3. The CDR3 sequence: CASSQDRDSTEAFF. CDR3 in DNA: TGTGCCAGCAGCCAGGACCGGGACAGCACTGAAGCTTTCTTT.

This clonotype was observed at least ten times. This chain uses TRBV9 with TRBJ1-1; 7 nucleotides match TRBD1. Germline lookup yields CDR1 SGDLS and CDR2 YYNGEE. The CDR3 is 14 amino acids. V dropped 3 bases and J dropped 5; count of bases not matched to a gene: 7. The CDR3 DNA sequence: TGTGCCAGCAGCGCCGGGGGACAGCAAACTGAAGCTTTCTTT. It encodes CASSAGGQQTEAFF.

A remark on this clonotype: A much larger clone lies one base from this, so it may be a read error. The chain couples TRBV3-1 to TRBJ1-4; 7 bases map to TRBD1. This CDR3 is built from 15 residues. Germline CDR1 is LGHDT and CDR2 is YNNKEL (reference sequence). CDR3 coding DNA: TGTGCCAGCAGCCCAACGACAGGGACCAATGAAAAACTGCTTTTT. Translation gives CASSPTTGTNEKLLF. The full variable domain, with the rest looked up from reference TRBV3-1 and TRBJ1-4, is DTAVSQTPKYLVTQMGNDKSIKCEQNLGHDTMYWYKQDSKKFLKIMFSYNNKELIINETVPNRFSPKSPDKAHLNLHINSLELGDSAVYFCASSPTTGTNEKLLFGSGTQLSVL.

The chain links TRBV5-1 to TRBJ2-1, with unresolved D. The V and J ends lost 8 bases and 0 bases respectively, with 9 bases between them. The germline V gene encodes CDR1 SGHRS and CDR2 YFSETQ. This CDR3 has 13 amino acids. The DNA for the CDR3 is TGCGCCAGTACGCAGGTCTCCTACAATGAGCAGTTCTTC. Its translation: CASTQVSYNEQFF. The variable domain in full, with the rest retrieved from reference TRBV5-1 and TRBJ2-1, is KAGVTQTPRYLIKTRGQQVTLSCSPISGHRSVSWYQQTPGQGLQFLFEYFSETQRNKGNFPGRFSGRQFSNSRSEMNVSTLELGDSALYLCASTQVSYNEQFFGPGTRLTVL.

This clonotype has a handful of counts. The chain joins TRBV6-2 or TRBV6-3 to TRBJ2-2; D unclear. Germline V gives CDR1 MNHEY, CDR2 SVGEGT. This CDR3 contains 13 residues. Trimming removed 2 bases at V and 7 bases at J, with 8 bases between. The CDR3 reads CASSYNFVGELFF. CDR3 nucleotides: TGTGCCAGCAGTTACAATTTCGTCGGGGAGCTGTTTTTT.

V usage is TRBV5-5 and J usage is TRBJ1-1; weak D call: TRBD1 (5 bases). This CDR3 is built from 13 residues. Germline values: CDR1 SGHKS, CDR2 YYEKEE (reference sequence). With 0 bases removed from V and 7 bases from J, the gap between germline ends came to 10 bases. The CDR3 DNA reads as TGTGCCAGCAGCTTGGTGGGGCAGGGTGAAGCTTTCTTT. Protein: CASSLVGQGEAFF. Full variable domain (remainder filled in from reference TRBV5-5 and TRBJ1-1): DAGVTQSPTHLIKTRGQQVTLRCSPISGHKSVSWYQQVLGQGPQFIFQYYEKEERGRGNFPDRFSARQFPNYSSELNVNALLLGDSALYLCASSLVGQGEAFFGQGTRLTVV.